The source of this T cell receptor beta chain is a study of cytomegalovirus exposure and HLA in healthy donors. Study-wide results and limits: Exclusion applied to some V segments, including TRBV6-2 and TRBV6-3, as they were indistinguishable. Per a later analysis, 15,000 to 20,000 TCR beta sequences showed association with HLA alleles at 0.05 false discovery rate. A list of more than 150 TCR beta chains associated with cytomegalovirus was given.

The CDR3 is 17 residues long. The germline V gene has CDR1 SEHNR and CDR2 FQNEAQ (reference sequence). Vbeta (60) and Jbeta (13) primers were used in the PCR. TCRdb keeps only in-frame clones here, not all; method: immunoSEQ multiplex PCR. The data contain about 200,000 clones, more than 75% of them seen just once; the ten biggest clones take up more than 0.35%. In the case of this clone: The antigen is undetermined. The junction shows a germline mismatch at one end, possibly a read error.

This TCR derives from a male donor in good health and CMV-seropositive. This chain connects TRBV7-9 to TRBJ2-5; no definite D call. Material for sequencing was PBMCs. CDR3: CSSSLWVLRSRQETQYF. The CDR3 DNA reads TGTTCCAGCAGCTTATGGGTTCTTCGGAGTAGACAAGAGACCCAGTACTTC.